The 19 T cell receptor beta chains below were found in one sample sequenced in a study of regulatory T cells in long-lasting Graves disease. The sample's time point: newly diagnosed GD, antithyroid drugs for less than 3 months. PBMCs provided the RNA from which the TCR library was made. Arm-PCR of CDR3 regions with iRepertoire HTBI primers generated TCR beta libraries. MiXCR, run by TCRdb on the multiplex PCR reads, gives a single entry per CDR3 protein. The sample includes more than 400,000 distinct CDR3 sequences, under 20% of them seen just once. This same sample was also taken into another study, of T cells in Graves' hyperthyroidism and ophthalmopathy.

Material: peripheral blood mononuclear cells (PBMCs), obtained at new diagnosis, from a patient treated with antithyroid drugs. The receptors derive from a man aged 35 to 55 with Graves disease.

CDR3 bases: TGTGCCAGCAGCCTCCTAGCGGGCCGCTACGAGCAGTACTTC. Translated, it gives CASSLLAGRYEQYF. The rearrangement links TRBV7-2 to TRBJ2-7; 8 nucleotides match TRBD2. This CDR3 has 14 amino acids. The V gene's germline CDR1 is SGHTA and CDR2 FQGNSA. J lost 3 bases, V lost 5 bases, and 6 bases had no gene match. Full variable domain (missing parts from reference TRBV7-2 and TRBJ2-7): GAGVSQSPSNKVTEKGKDVELRCDPISGHTALYWYRQSLGQGLEFLIYFQGNSAPDKSGLPSDRFSAERTGGSVSTLTIQRTQQEDSAVYLCASSLLAGRYEQYFGPGTRLTVT.

The CDR3 DNA sequence: TGCGCCAGCAGCCGGACTAGCGGGAGCGACAATGAGCAGTTCTTC. Protein sequence: CASSRTSGSDNEQFF. This chain connects TRBV4-1 to TRBJ2-1; TRBD2 matches 13 bases. V gave up 4 bases and J gave up 5 bases; unmatched junction bases: 2. Germline-derived CDR1 and CDR2 are MGHRA and YSYEKL. This CDR3 region has 15 residues.

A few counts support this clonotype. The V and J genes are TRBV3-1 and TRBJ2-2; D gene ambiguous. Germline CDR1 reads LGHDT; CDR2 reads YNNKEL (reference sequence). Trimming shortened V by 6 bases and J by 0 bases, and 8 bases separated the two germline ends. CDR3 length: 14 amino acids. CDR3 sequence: CASSPLPNTGELFF. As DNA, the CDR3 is TGTGCCAGCAGTCCACTTCCGAACACCGGGGAGCTGTTTTTT. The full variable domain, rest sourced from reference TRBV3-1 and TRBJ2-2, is DTAVSQTPKYLVTQMGNDKSIKCEQNLGHDTMYWYKQDSKKFLKIMFSYNNKELIINETVPNRFSPKSPDKAHLNLHINSLELGDSAVYFCASSPLPNTGELFFGEGSRLTVL.

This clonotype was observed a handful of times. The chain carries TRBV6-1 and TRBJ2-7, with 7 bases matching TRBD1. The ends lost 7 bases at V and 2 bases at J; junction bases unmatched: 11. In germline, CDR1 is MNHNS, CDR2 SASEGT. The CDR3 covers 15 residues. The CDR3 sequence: CASTKDRARAYEQYF. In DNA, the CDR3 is TGTGCCAGCACTAAAGACAGGGCAAGGGCCTACGAGCAGTACTTC.

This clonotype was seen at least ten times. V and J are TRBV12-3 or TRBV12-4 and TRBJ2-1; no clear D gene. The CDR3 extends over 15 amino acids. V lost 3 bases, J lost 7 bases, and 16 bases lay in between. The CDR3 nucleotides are TGTGCCAGCAGTTTCACCGTACGAGGTGAGAATGAGCAGTTCTTC. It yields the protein CASSFTVRGENEQFF.

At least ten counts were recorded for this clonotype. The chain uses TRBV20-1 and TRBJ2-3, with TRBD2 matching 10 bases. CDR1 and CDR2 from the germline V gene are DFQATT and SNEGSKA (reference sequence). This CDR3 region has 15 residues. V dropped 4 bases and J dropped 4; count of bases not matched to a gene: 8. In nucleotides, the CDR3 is TGCAGTGCTATAGGTCTAGCGGGAGAGGCAGATACGCAGTATTTT. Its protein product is CSAIGLAGEADTQYF.

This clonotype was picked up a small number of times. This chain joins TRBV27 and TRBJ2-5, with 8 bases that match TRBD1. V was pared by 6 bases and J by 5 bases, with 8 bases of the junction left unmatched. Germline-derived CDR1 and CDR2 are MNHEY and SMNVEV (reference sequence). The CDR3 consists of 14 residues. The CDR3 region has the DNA TGTGCCAGCAGAGTTCAGGGGGCTGGTGAGACCCAGTACTTC. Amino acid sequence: CASRVQGAGETQYF.

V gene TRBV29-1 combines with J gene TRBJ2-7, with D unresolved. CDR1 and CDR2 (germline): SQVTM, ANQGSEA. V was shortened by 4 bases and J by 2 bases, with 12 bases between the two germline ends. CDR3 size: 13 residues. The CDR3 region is CSVVPGGTYEQYF. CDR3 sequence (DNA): TGCAGCGTTGTCCCGGGCGGAACCTACGAGCAGTACTTC.

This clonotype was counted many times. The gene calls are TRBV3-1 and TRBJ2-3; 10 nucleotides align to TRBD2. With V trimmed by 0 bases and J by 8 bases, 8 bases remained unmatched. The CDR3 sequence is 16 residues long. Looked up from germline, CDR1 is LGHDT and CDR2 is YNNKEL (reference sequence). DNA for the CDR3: TGTGCCAGCAGCCAAGAGGGCAGCAGCGGGAGGGGTACGCAGTATTTT. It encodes CASSQEGSSGRGTQYF.

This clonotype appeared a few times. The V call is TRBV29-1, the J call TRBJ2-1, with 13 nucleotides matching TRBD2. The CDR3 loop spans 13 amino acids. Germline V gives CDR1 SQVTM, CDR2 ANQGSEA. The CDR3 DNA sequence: TGCAGTCTTAGGACTAGCGGGAGCGGTGAGCAGTTCTTC. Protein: CSLRTSGSGEQFF.

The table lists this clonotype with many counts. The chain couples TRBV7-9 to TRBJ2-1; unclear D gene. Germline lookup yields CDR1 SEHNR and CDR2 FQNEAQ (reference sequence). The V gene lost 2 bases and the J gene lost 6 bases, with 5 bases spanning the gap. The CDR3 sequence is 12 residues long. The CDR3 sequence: CASSLPGNEQFF. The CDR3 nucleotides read TGTGCCAGCAGCTTACCGGGCAATGAGCAGTTCTTC.

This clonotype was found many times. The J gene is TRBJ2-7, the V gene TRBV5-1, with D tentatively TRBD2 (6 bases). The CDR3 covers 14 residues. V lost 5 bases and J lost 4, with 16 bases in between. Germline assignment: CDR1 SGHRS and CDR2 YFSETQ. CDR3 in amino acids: CASRSGVLPYEQYF. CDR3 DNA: TGCGCCAGCAGGTCGGGGGTATTGCCGTACGAGCAGTACTTC.

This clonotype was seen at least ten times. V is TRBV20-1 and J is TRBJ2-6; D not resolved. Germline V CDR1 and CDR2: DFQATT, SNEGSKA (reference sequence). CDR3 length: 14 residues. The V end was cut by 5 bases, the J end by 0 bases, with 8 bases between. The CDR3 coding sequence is TGCAGTGCTGAGAGCGACTCTGGGGCCAACGTCCTGACTTTC. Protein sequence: CSAESDSGANVLTF.

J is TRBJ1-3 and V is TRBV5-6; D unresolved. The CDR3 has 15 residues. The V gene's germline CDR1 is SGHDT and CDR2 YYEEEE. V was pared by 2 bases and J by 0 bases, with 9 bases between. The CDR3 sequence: CASSFRSFSGNTIYF. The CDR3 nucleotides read TGTGCCAGCAGCTTCAGGAGTTTCTCTGGAAACACCATATATTTT.

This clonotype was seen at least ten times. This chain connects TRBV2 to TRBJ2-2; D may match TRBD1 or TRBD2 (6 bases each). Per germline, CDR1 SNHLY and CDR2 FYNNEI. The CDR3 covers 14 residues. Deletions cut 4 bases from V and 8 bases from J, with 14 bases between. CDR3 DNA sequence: TGTGCCAGCAGTGTCTACAGGGAGGTTGGGGAGCTGTTTTTT. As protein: CASSVYREVGELFF.

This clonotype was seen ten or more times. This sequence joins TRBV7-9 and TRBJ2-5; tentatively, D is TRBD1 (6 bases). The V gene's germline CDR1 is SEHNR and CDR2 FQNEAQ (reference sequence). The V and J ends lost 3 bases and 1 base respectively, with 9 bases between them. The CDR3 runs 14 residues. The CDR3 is CASSFRGSQETQYF. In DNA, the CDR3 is TGTGCCAGCAGCTTCAGGGGAAGCCAAGAGACCCAGTACTTC.

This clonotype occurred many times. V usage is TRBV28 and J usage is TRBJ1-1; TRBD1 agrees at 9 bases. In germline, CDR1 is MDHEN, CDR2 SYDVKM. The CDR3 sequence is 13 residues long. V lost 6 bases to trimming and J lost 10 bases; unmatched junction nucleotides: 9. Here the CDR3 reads CASRGYRGLGAFF. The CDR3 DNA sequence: TGTGCCAGCAGAGGGTACAGGGGGCTGGGAGCTTTCTTT. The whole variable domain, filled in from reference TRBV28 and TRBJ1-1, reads DVKVTQSSRYLVKRTGEKVFLECVQDMDHENMFWYRQDPGLGLRLIYFSYDVKMKEKGDIPEGYSVSREKKERFSLILESASTNQTSMYLCASRGYRGLGAFFGQGTRLTVV.

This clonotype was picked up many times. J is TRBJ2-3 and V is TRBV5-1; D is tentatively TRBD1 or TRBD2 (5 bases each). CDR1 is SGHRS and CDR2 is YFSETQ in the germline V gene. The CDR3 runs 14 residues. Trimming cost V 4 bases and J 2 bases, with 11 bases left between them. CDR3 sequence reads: CASSPGPNTDTQYF. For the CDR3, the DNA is TGCGCCAGCAGCCCGGGACCGAACACAGATACGCAGTATTTT.

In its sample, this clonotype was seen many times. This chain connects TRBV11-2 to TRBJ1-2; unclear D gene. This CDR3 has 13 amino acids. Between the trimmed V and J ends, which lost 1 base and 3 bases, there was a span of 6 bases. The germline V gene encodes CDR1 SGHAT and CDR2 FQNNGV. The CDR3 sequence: CASSLVLHYGYTF. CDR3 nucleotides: TGTGCCAGCAGCTTAGTTCTGCACTATGGCTACACCTTC.